Below, 27 T cell receptor beta chains from the same sample are listed, as sequenced in a study of tumor and adjacent non-tumor tissue in lung cancer. Three rounds of nested PCR, following a modified ARM-PCR protocol, produced the TCRbeta library. TCRdb reanalysed the multiplex PCR reads using MiXCR and keeps one entry per CDR3 protein. This sample yields around 140,000 distinct CDR3 sequences, of which around 60% are seen a single time; roughly 18% belongs to the top ten. RNA was extracted from bulk tissue without any cell sorting. The sample consisted of lung tumor tissue. The source is a man between 60 and 75 years old with small cell lung cancer.

This chain connects TRBV12-3 or TRBV12-4 to TRBJ1-1; maybe TRBD1 (6 bases). The CDR3 has 13 amino acids. Trimming took off 7 bases at V and 3 bases at J, with 12 bases between the two ends. This CDR3 reads CASKGVMYTEAFF. The CDR3 bases are TGTGCCAGCAAGGGGGTAATGTACACTGAAGCTTTCTTT.

J is TRBJ1-2 and V is TRBV5-1, with TRBD1 matching over 7 bases. Germline values: CDR1 SGHRS, CDR2 YFSETQ. This CDR3 contains 16 residues. V lost 1 base, J lost 4 bases, and 10 bases stayed unmatched. The CDR3 nucleotides read TGCGCCAGCAGCTTGACAGGACAGGCCTGGGGCTATGGCTACACCTTC. It yields the protein CASSLTGQAWGYGYTF.

The chain combines TRBV6-6 with TRBJ1-2; D is uncertain. The CDR3 covers 12 residues. The V gene's germline CDR1 is MNHNY and CDR2 SVGAGI (reference sequence). Trimming removed 4 bases at V and 0 bases at J, with 3 bases between. The CDR3: CASSFSNYGYTF. In nucleotides, the CDR3 is TGTGCCAGCAGTTTCTCTAACTATGGCTACACCTTC.

This clonotype was counted at least ten times. The chain links TRBV11-2 to TRBJ2-7, with TRBD1 matching over 7 bases. Germline-derived CDR1 and CDR2 are SGHAT and FQNNGV. CDR3 length: 14 residues. The trim removed 3 bases at V and 1 base at J, leaving 3 bases unmatched. The CDR3 reads CASSFRQGSYEQYF. The DNA for the CDR3 is TGTGCCAGCAGCTTCAGACAGGGATCCTACGAGCAGTACTTC.

Only a few counts were recorded for this clonotype. It may be a read error: a sequence one base away is much more abundant. The rearrangement joins TRBV4-2 to TRBJ1-2; the D is unclear. Trimming removed 1 base from V and 8 bases from J, with 23 bases in between. Germline values: CDR1 LGHNA, CDR2 YNFKEQ. The CDR3 loop spans 17 amino acids. The CDR3: CASSQVAPGRSSRGYTF. The CDR3 DNA is TGTGCCAGCAGCCAAGTGGCCCCCGGACGCTCGAGTCGGGGCTACACCTTC.

Comments on this clonotype: This CDR3 fails to terminate in the conserved phenylalanine or tryptophan, so it likely reflects a read error. The chain employs TRBV4-1 and TRBJ2-7, with 12 bases that match TRBD2. CDR3 length equals 19 residues. The germline gives CDR1 MGHRA, CDR2 YSYEKL. With V trimmed by 7 bases and J by 0 bases, 16 bases remained unmatched. The CDR3 loop reads CASTPKGLAGLRSSYEQYL. The CDR3 DNA reads as TGCGCCAGCACCCCAAAAGGACTAGCGGGATTGAGGAGCTCCTACGAGCAGTACTTG.

Ten or more counts support this clonotype. This rearrangement joins TRBV5-1 to TRBJ1-2, with 7 bases fitting TRBD1. V gave up 2 bases and J gave up 4 bases; unmatched junction bases: 11. Germline V gene sequence: CDR1 SGHRS, CDR2 YFSETQ. CDR3 length: 16 residues. CDR3 DNA sequence: TGCGCCAGCAGCTTTTCCACAGGGGCAATTTTCTATGGCTACACCTTC. Amino acid sequence: CASSFSTGAIFYGYTF. The whole variable domain, remainder taken from reference TRBV5-1 and TRBJ1-2, is KAGVTQTPRYLIKTRGQQVTLSCSPISGHRSVSWYQQTPGQGLQFLFEYFSETQRNKGNFPGRFSGRQFSNSRSEMNVSTLELGDSALYLCASSFSTGAIFYGYTFGSGTRLTVV.

The table lists this clonotype with a few counts. With a much larger clone just one base away, this may be a read error. V and J are TRBV20-1 and TRBJ2-3; 7 bases align to TRBD2. The junction had 5 bases not matched to a gene; V was cut back by 0 bases and J by 2 bases. This CDR3 is 15 amino acids long. Germline V CDR1 and CDR2: DFQATT, SNEGSKA (reference sequence). CDR3 DNA: TGCAGTGCTAGAGATATCCGGGAGGACACAGATACGCAGTATTTT. As protein: CSARDIREDTDTQYF.

The chain carries TRBV20-1 and TRBJ2-1; tentative D call: TRBD1 (6 bases). Per germline, CDR1 DFQATT and CDR2 SNEGSKA (reference sequence). The CDR3 sequence is 14 residues long. V was clipped by 3 bases and J by 4 bases, with 13 bases between them. CDR3 amino acids: CSASTGTMYNEQFF. As DNA, the CDR3 is TGCAGTGCTAGCACCGGGACAATGTACAATGAGCAGTTCTTC.

This clonotype has a single count. Compared with germline, one end of the junction differs, possibly owing to a read error. The rearrangement uses TRBV20-1 and TRBJ2-1; no reliable D call. CDR1 and CDR2 (germline): DFQATT, SNEGSKA (reference sequence). The CDR3 covers 14 residues. The CDR3 loop reads CNASRQVAANEQFF. The CDR3 DNA reads as TGCAATGCTAGTCGCCAGGTAGCCGCCAATGAGCAGTTCTTC.

In its sample, this clonotype was seen many times. V gene TRBV10-1 combines with J gene TRBJ2-1; 13 bases line up with TRBD2. V shed 6 bases, J shed 9 bases, and the junction held 8 bases outside the gene matches. Germline V gene sequence: CDR1 WNHNN, CDR2 SYGVQD (reference sequence). The CDR3 length is 15 residues. CDR3 sequence: CASSRTSGRASEQFF. In DNA form, the CDR3 reads TGCGCCAGCAGCCGAACTAGCGGGAGGGCCTCTGAGCAGTTCTTC.

This clonotype was found once. A much larger clone is a single base away; this may be a read error. The chain couples TRBV6-1 to TRBJ1-6, with D perhaps TRBD1 (5 bases). Germline CDR1 reads MNHNS; CDR2 reads SASEGT. CDR3 length: 16 residues. The CDR3 spells CDSNQRAGRIGSPLHF. The CDR3 nucleotides are TGTGACAGCAATCAGCGGGCAGGGCGGATTGGTTCACCCCTCCACTTT.

This clonotype was seen just once. A clone one base away is much larger, so this may be a read error. The chain carries TRBV20-1 and TRBJ2-3; 9 nucleotides match TRBD2. The CDR3 runs to 13 residues. Per germline, CDR1 DFQATT and CDR2 SNEGSKA (reference sequence). The CDR3 sequence: CSAQLAGTVTQYF. The CDR3 region has the DNA TGCAGTGCGCAACTAGCGGGCACAGTTACGCAGTATTTT.

By sample share, this clonotype is medium-sized (0.01 to 0.1%). V is TRBV11-2 and J is TRBJ2-1; TRBD2 matches at 10 bases. In germline, CDR1 is SGHAT, CDR2 FQNNGV. The length of the CDR3 is 15 residues. J gave up 7 bases and V 1 base, and 4 bases lay outside the gene matches. CDR3 DNA sequence: TGTGCCAGCAGCTTAGGTATGACTAGCGGGAATGAGCAGTTCTTC. It translates to CASSLGMTSGNEQFF.

Turning to this clonotype: A much larger clone differs from this one at a single base, so this may be a read error. J is TRBJ1-2 and V is TRBV28; D is unclear. The CDR3 extends over 12 amino acids. In germline, CDR1 is MDHEN, CDR2 SYDVKM. The CDR3, as DNA: TGTACCAGCAGCCCCGGGTTGGACGGCTACACCTTC. It codes for CTSSPGLDGYTF.

Concerning this clonotype: One end of the junction is discordant with germline, which a read error may explain. The rearrangement uses TRBV11-2 and TRBJ1-1; D uncertain. The CDR3 length is 15 residues. CDR1 is SGHAT and CDR2 is FQNNGV in the germline V gene. In DNA form, the CDR3 reads TGTGTCAGCAGACGAGCACGACTGGTGAACACTGAAGCTTTCTTT. Its translation is CVSRRARLVNTEAFF.

The chain links TRBV12-3 or TRBV12-4 to TRBJ2-7; a possible D gene is TRBD2 (6 bases). The CDR3 has 16 amino acids. V lost 7 bases to trimming and J lost 3 bases, with 22 bases between them. The CDR3 DNA follows: TGTGCCAGCAACCCTCGCGGGACCGATTGGAGCTACGAGCAGTACTTC. It is translated as CASNPRGTDWSYEQYF.

As regards this clonotype: This sequence may be a read error, since a much larger clone differs from it by one base. The chain is built from TRBV5-1 and TRBJ1-2; TRBD1 might be the D (5 bases). Per germline, CDR1 SGHRS and CDR2 YFSETQ. V gave up 6 bases and J gave up 2 bases, with 14 bases separating them. The CDR3 length is 14 residues. The CDR3 spells CASNLAGGNYGYTF. The DNA for the CDR3 is TGCGCCAGCAACCTCGCCGGGGGGAACTATGGCTACACCTTC.

A remark on this clonotype: At one end, the junction sequence differs from germline, possibly due to a read error. V and J are TRBV10-3 and TRBJ2-1; 9 bases agree with TRBD2. This CDR3 comprises 14 residues. Germline V gene lookup returns CDR1 ENHRY and CDR2 SYGVKD. CDR3 amino acids: CDISQRGVRNEQFF. Here the CDR3 DNA reads TGTGACATCAGCCAGCGGGGGGTGAGGAATGAGCAGTTCTTC.

The V gene is TRBV11-1, the J gene TRBJ2-7, with D unclear. The CDR3 is 14 residues long. CDR1 is SGHAT, CDR2 FQDESV, per germline (reference sequence). CDR3 in DNA: TGTGCCAGCAGCTTTGGTGGACCCTCCTGCGAGCTGTACGTC. Translated, it gives CASSFGGPSCELYV.

This clonotype was seen many times. This chain uses TRBV5-5 with TRBJ1-6; unclear D gene. From germline, CDR1 is SGHKS and CDR2 YYEKEE (reference sequence). Trimming cost V 2 bases and J 7 bases, with 13 bases left between them. The CDR3 length is 15 residues. The CDR3 coding sequence is TGTGCCAGCAGCTTACGAGGCGAAGCCAATTCACCCCTCCACTTT. As protein: CASSLRGEANSPLHF.

A remark on this clonotype: This sequence may be a read error, since a much larger clone differs from it by one base. V and J are TRBV20-1 and TRBJ2-3; TRBD2 aligns across 9 bases. Germline V gene sequence: CDR1 DFQATT, CDR2 SNEGSKA (reference sequence). The V segment lost 6 bases and the J segment 2 bases; nucleotides outside the gene matches: 3. The CDR3 is 13 amino acids. DNA for the CDR3: TGCAGTGCCGCGGGAGGGGACACAGATACGCAGTATTTT. Protein sequence: CSAAGGDTDTQYF.

This clonotype was found a few times. This may be a read error: a much more frequent sequence differs by one nucleotide. The V and J genes are TRBV6-6 and TRBJ1-1; D not resolved. The CDR3 extends over 13 amino acids. V lost 6 bases and J 4 bases, leaving 12 bases between the germline ends. The V gene's germline CDR1 is MNHNY and CDR2 SVGAGI (reference sequence). The CDR3 is CASSPNPGTEAFF. In DNA, the CDR3 is TGTGCCAGCAGCCCGAACCCGGGCACTGAAGCTTTCTTT.

A word on this clonotype: At one end the junction does not follow the germline gene, possibly because of a read error. This chain connects TRBV11-3 to TRBJ2-5; TRBD2 matches 9 bases. The CDR3 has 13 amino acids. Germline CDR1 and CDR2: SGHNT and YENEEA. The CDR3 region has the DNA TGTGCCTGCAGCTTCGTAGCGGGAGAGACCCAGTACTTT. It is translated as CACSFVAGETQYF.

About this clonotype itself: A much larger clonotype is one base distant, so this may be a read error. The gene calls are TRBV12-3 or TRBV12-4 and TRBJ2-1; maybe TRBD2 (6 bases). The V end lost 4 bases, the J end lost 7 bases, and 11 bases lay between the germline ends. This CDR3 region has 13 residues. Written as DNA, the CDR3 is TGTGCCAGCAGTTATCTGACTAGTAATGAGCAGTTCTTC. It codes for CASSYLTSNEQFF.

This clonotype was seen a handful of times. A read error may be the cause here, since a much bigger clone is one base away. The chain is built from TRBV11-3 and TRBJ2-1; 8 bases are shared with TRBD2. The CDR3 covers 16 residues. Germline assignment: CDR1 SGHNT and CDR2 YENEEA. Trimming cost V 4 bases and J 5 bases; bases outside gene matches: 10. The CDR3 region is CASSSLHSGSNNEQFF. Here the CDR3 DNA reads TGTGCCAGCAGCTCCCTCCACAGCGGGAGTAACAATGAGCAGTTCTTC.

This clonotype appeared a few times. Germline is not matched at one junction end, which may reflect a read error. The genes are TRBV7-9 and TRBJ1-2, with a weak D call TRBD1 (6 bases). CDR3 size: 14 residues. Germline CDR1 reads SEHNR; CDR2 reads FQNEAQ (reference sequence). The CDR3 loop is CASSFTGISDGCTF. The CDR3 DNA is TGTGCCAGCAGCTTCACAGGGATTAGTGATGGCTGCACCTTC.